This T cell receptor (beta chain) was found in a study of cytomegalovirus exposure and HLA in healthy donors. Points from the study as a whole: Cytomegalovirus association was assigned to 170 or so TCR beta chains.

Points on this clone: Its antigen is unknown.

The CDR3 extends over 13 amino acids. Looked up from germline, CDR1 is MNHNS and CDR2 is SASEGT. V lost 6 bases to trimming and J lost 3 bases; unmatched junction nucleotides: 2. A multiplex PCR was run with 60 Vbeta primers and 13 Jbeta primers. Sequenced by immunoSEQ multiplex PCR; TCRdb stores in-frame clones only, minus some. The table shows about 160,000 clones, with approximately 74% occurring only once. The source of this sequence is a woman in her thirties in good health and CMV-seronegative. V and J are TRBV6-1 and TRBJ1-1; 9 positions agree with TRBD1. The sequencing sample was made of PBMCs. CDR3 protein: CASRGTGYTEAFF. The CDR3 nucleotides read TGTGCCAGCAGGGGGACAGGGTACACTGAAGCTTTCTTT.